Below, 22 T cell receptor beta chains from the same sample are listed, as sequenced in a study of molecular identifiers for immune sequencing clone quantification. TCRdb called the PCR reads again in MiXCR, with one record for every CDR3 protein. This sample has around 7,800 distinct CDR3 sequences, with approximately 35% found just once. The sample taken for sequencing was naive CD8+ T cells from blood, with Jurkat cell RNA spiked in. As to subset: FACS-sorted CD8+CD4-CCR7+CD45RA+ naive T cells. These TCRs come from a human donor in good health. Some libraries in this study had Jurkat cell RNA spiked in.

V is TRBV2 and J is TRBJ1-4; D unclear. The CDR3 runs 14 residues. The germline V and J ends were trimmed by 6 bases and 4 bases, with 12 bases remaining between them. Germline values: CDR1 SNHLY, CDR2 FYNNEI. Written as DNA, the CDR3 is TGTGCCAGCAGGTCCCGGGAGGGTAATGAAAAACTGTTTTTT. Translated, it gives CASRSREGNEKLFF.

By proportion, this clonotype is medium-sized (0.01 to 0.1%). The chain recombines TRBV6-2 or TRBV6-3 with TRBJ2-7; D remains ambiguous. The length of the CDR3 is 16 residues. Trimming removed 2 bases from V and 3 bases from J, with 17 bases in between. Germline values: CDR1 MNHEY, CDR2 SVGEGT. The CDR3 nucleotides read TGTGCCAGCAGTTACGGAGAATCAACATATTTCTACGAGCAGTACTTC. Translated: CASSYGESTYFYEQYF.

J is TRBJ1-3 and V is TRBV28; D gene unclear. Germline V gene lookup returns CDR1 MDHEN and CDR2 SYDVKM. Trimming stripped 8 bases from V and 3 bases from J, with 8 bases between. This CDR3 is built from 12 residues. In DNA form, the CDR3 reads TGTGCCAGCGGTGGCGTTGGAAACACCATATATTTT. It translates to CASGGVGNTIYF.

This clonotype has just a few counts. The rearrangement links TRBV19 to TRBJ2-6; D is perhaps TRBD1 or TRBD2 (5 bases each). The CDR3 spans 15 residues. Trimming removed 8 bases at V and 2 bases at J, with 13 bases between. Germline-derived CDR1 and CDR2 are LNHDA and SQIVND (reference sequence). Written as DNA, the CDR3 is TGTGCCAGTGGAGAGGGGCTGGCTGGGGCCAACGTCCTGACTTTC. Its translation is CASGEGLAGANVLTF.

This clonotype appeared a few times. This chain joins TRBV11-2 and TRBJ2-1; the match to TRBD1 covers 8 bases. Germline CDR1 SGHAT, CDR2 FQNNGV. This CDR3 has 13 residues. With V trimmed by 0 bases and J by 15 bases, 7 bases remained unmatched. Written as DNA, the CDR3 is TGTGCCAGCAGCTTAGAGAGCCGCGGACAGGGGTTCTTC. Translating gives CASSLESRGQGFF. The full variable domain, completed using reference TRBV11-2 and TRBJ2-1, is EAGVAQSPRYKIIEKRQSVAFWCNPISGHATLYWYQQILGQGPKLLIQFQNNGVVDDSQLPKDRFSAERLKGVDSTLKIQPAKLEDSAVYLCASSLESRGQGFFGPGTRLTVL.

This clonotype has just a few counts. This chain uses TRBV12-3 or TRBV12-4 with TRBJ2-3; unclear D gene. The CDR3 has 13 amino acids. V lost 5 bases, J lost 2 bases, and 8 bases lay in between. The CDR3: CASSLSNTDTQYF. The CDR3 DNA sequence: TGTGCCAGCAGTCTTTCTAACACAGATACGCAGTATTTT.

To note about this clonotype: With a much larger clone just one base away, this may be a read error. This rearrangement joins TRBV6-5 to TRBJ2-5; no reliable D call. V gave up 0 bases and J gave up 4 bases, with 9 bases separating them. The germline V gene encodes CDR1 MNHEY and CDR2 SVGAGI. The length of the CDR3 is 14 residues. CDR3 residues: CASSYSSPSETQYF. DNA for the CDR3: TGTGCCAGCAGTTACTCGTCGCCGTCAGAGACCCAGTACTTC.

The genes are TRBV6-1 and TRBJ1-5; D unclear. V shed 7 bases and J shed 2 bases, with 12 bases lying between them. CDR3 length equals 14 residues. CDR1 is MNHNS, CDR2 SASEGT, per germline. CDR3 nucleotides: TGTGCCAGCACCCGCCAGTTGGGCAATCAGCCCCAGCATTTT. It is translated as CASTRQLGNQPQHF.

Regarding this clonotype: This may be a read error: a much more frequent sequence differs by one nucleotide. CDR3 sequence reads: CASSPGQGWSERFF. The CDR3 DNA is TGTGCCAGCAGCCCTGGACAGGGGTGGAGTGAGCGGTTCTTC. V usage is TRBV5-6 and J usage is TRBJ2-1, with 9 bases identical to TRBD1. This CDR3 comprises 14 residues. Germline V lookup: CDR1 SGHDT, CDR2 YYEEEE.

A note on this clonotype: A read error is possible here, since a much larger clone lies one base away. The gene calls are TRBV28 and TRBJ2-7, with D perhaps TRBD2 (5 bases). V lost 3 bases and J lost 6, with 15 bases in between. Germline V gene lookup returns CDR1 MDHEN and CDR2 SYDVKM. The CDR3 extends over 14 amino acids. The CDR3, as DNA: TGTGCCAGCAGTTTGGAGGCTGATACGGCCGAGCAGTACTTC. This gives the protein CASSLEADTAEQYF.

A note on this clonotype: One junction end does not reproduce the germline sequence, and a read error may be involved. This sequence joins TRBV10-3 and TRBJ1-6; no definite D call. Germline V lookup: CDR1 ENHRY, CDR2 SYGVKD. The CDR3 totals 12 residues. The CDR3 loop reads CAISDSGSPLHF. The DNA of the CDR3 is TGTGCCATCAGTGATAGTGGGTCACCCCTCCACTTC.

This clonotype ranks as medium-sized. CDR3 loop: CSVAQGTGANVLTF. The CDR3 coding sequence is TGCAGCGTAGCCCAGGGGACTGGGGCCAACGTCCTGACTTTC. J is TRBJ2-6 and V is TRBV29-1, with a tentative D call TRBD1 (6 bases). Trimming cost V 6 bases and J 2 bases, with 11 bases left between them. The CDR3 is 14 amino acids. The germline CDR1 and CDR2 sequences are SQVTM and ANQGSEA.

By frequency in the sample, this clonotype is medium-sized (0.01 to 0.1%). This rearrangement joins TRBV5-1 to TRBJ1-1; the match to TRBD1 covers 8 bases. Trimming removed 1 base from V and 4 bases from J; junction bases left unmatched: 9. Germline values: CDR1 SGHRS, CDR2 YFSETQ. The CDR3 is 16 residues long. The CDR3: CASSLLAGGAGTEAFF. As DNA, the CDR3 is TGCGCCAGCAGCTTGTTGGCAGGGGGCGCGGGCACTGAAGCTTTCTTT.

This clonotype was detected a few times. Since no conserved phenylalanine or tryptophan closes the CDR3, a read error is the likely cause. This rearrangement joins TRBV13 to TRBJ1-1; D is unresolved. V gave up 5 bases and J gave up 2 bases, with 9 bases separating them. The germline V gene has CDR1 PRHDT and CDR2 FYEKMQ (reference sequence). This CDR3 contains 13 residues. CDR3 in DNA: TGTGCCAGCAGCCCAAGTTTTAACACTGAAGCTTTCATT. Its protein is CASSPSFNTEAFI.

The chain is built from TRBV7-2 and TRBJ2-5; 10 bases agree with TRBD2. CDR3 length equals 17 residues. Trimming took 3 bases from V and 2 from J; bases not matched to a gene: 9. Germline-derived CDR1 and CDR2 are SGHTA and FQGNSA. The CDR3 reads CASSFYWTSGQQETQYF. The CDR3 DNA reads TGTGCCAGCAGCTTTTATTGGACTAGCGGCCAACAAGAGACCCAGTACTTC.

Note on this clonotype: This CDR3 is missing its conserved last phenylalanine or tryptophan, likely due to a read error. The DNA is omitted, as the CDR3 cannot be located on it reliably, and the CDR3 follows TCRdb's listing. V and J are TRBV4-1 and TRBJ2-5. The CDR3 length equals 13 residues, ends included. Germline assignment: CDR1 MGHRA and CDR2 YSYEKL. CDR3 residues: CASSQVQQETKNY.

This clonotype was recorded a few times. J is TRBJ2-5 and V is TRBV28; D is unclear. CDR1 is MDHEN and CDR2 is SYDVKM in the germline V gene. CDR3 size: 14 residues. V was clipped by 6 bases and J by 0 bases, with 11 bases between them. In nucleotides, the CDR3 is TGTGCCAGCAGACGAAGCCTGTACCAAGAGACCCAGTACTTC. It is translated as CASRRSLYQETQYF.

A few counts support this clonotype. This rearrangement joins TRBV4-3 to TRBJ2-7; TRBD1 is a possible D gene (6 bases). The germline gives CDR1 LGHNA, CDR2 YSLEER. This CDR3 has 14 amino acids. Deletions cut 0 bases from V and 7 bases from J, with 13 bases between. CDR3 loop: CASSQDRSGAEQYF. CDR3 nucleotide sequence: TGCGCCAGCAGCCAAGATAGGTCAGGGGCAGAGCAGTACTTC.

In regard to this clonotype: The conserved closing phenylalanine or tryptophan is absent in this CDR3, likely reflecting a read error. CDR3 sequence reads: CASSLLAANNEQFI. The CDR3 DNA reads as TGTGCCAGCAGTTTACTAGCGGCCAACAATGAGCAGTTCATC. The chain has TRBV27 and TRBJ2-1; 7 nucleotides align to TRBD2. The CDR3 is made up of 14 amino acids. The ends lost 2 bases at V and 5 bases at J; junction bases unmatched: 3. Per the germline V gene, CDR1 is MNHEY and CDR2 is SMNVEV (reference sequence).

This clonotype was recorded only once. A clone one base away is much larger, so this may be a read error. The rearrangement links TRBV14 to TRBJ1-5; D ambiguous. The CDR3 loop spans 14 amino acids. Germline V CDR1 and CDR2: SGHDN, FVKESK. Trimming stripped 7 bases from V and 4 bases from J, with 14 bases between. The CDR3 DNA is TGTGCCAGCAAACCGGAGGCGGATAATCAGCCCCAGCATTTT. Its translation is CASKPEADNQPQHF.

Judged by abundance, this clonotype is medium-sized. This sequence joins TRBV7-2 and TRBJ2-7; no clear D gene. This CDR3 is 11 amino acids long. The V end was cut by 5 bases, the J end by 9 bases, with 11 bases between. The germline V gene has CDR1 SGHTA and CDR2 FQGNSA. CDR3 sequence reads: CASSAGPGQYF. The CDR3 DNA follows: TGTGCCAGCAGCGCCGGTCCCGGGCAGTACTTC.

This clonotype appeared a few times. The gene calls are TRBV24-1 and TRBJ2-1, with D unclear. Trimming shortened V by 0 bases and J by 2 bases, and 7 bases separated the two germline ends. This CDR3 contains 15 residues. CDR1 and CDR2 (germline): KGHDR, SFDVKD. CDR3 protein: CATSDLGSPYNEQFF. Written as DNA, the CDR3 is TGTGCCACCAGTGATTTGGGGTCCCCCTACAATGAGCAGTTCTTC.